A single sample gave rise to the 14 T cell receptor beta chains below, sequenced in a study of control samples from healthy donors and cancer patients. Only in-frame clones appear in the TCRdb table, and some are missing; sequencing was by immunoSEQ multiplex PCR. The sample holds some 100,000 clones, just over 90% seen once. Sequenced: blood. The source is a human donor in good health. The donor label of this sample is uncertain.

The chain carries TRBV28 and TRBJ1-1; D gene unclear. CDR3 length equals 12 residues. Per germline, CDR1 MDHEN and CDR2 SYDVKM. V gave up 4 bases and J gave up 7 bases, with 10 bases separating them. The DNA of the CDR3 is TGTGCCAGCAGTTGGAGTAGGCATGAAGCTTTCTTT. Translating it yields CASSWSRHEAFF.

The chain has TRBV3-1 (or the pseudogene TRBV3-2) and TRBJ1-3; no clear D gene. Germline V gives CDR1 LGHDT, CDR2 YNNKEL (reference sequence). Between the trimmed V and J ends, which lost 4 bases and 0 bases, there was a span of 19 bases. The CDR3 runs to 18 residues. The CDR3 DNA is TGTGCCAGCAGCCTACTGATTTGGACCCTTGGCTCTGGAAACACCATATATTTT. As protein: CASSLLIWTLGSGNTIYF.

CDR3 bases: TGCAGCGTTGCGGTTGACACTGAAGCTTTCTTT. It specifies CSVAVDTEAFF. The rearrangement uses TRBV29-1 and TRBJ1-1; D is ambiguous. V lost 4 bases, J lost 3 bases, and 6 bases lay in between. The CDR3 spans 11 residues. Germline lookup yields CDR1 SQVTM and CDR2 ANQGSEA.

The V call is TRBV7-2, the J call TRBJ2-3, with TRBD2 matching 16 bases. This CDR3 contains 17 residues. Trimming removed 0 bases from V and 4 bases from J; junction bases left unmatched: 1. Germline CDR1 and CDR2: SGHTA and FQGNSA. The chain's CDR3 is CASSLAGLAGGADTQYF. The CDR3 DNA reads as TGTGCCAGCAGCTTAGCGGGACTAGCGGGGGGGGCAGATACGCAGTATTTT.

The table lists this clone with a count of one. The chain joins TRBV6-6 to TRBJ2-7; the D call may be TRBD1 or TRBD2 (5 bases each). Germline-derived CDR1 and CDR2 are MNHNY and SVGAGI (reference sequence). V gave up 2 bases and J gave up 0 bases, with 8 bases separating them. This CDR3 is built from 14 residues. DNA for the CDR3: TGTGCCAGCAGTTACGAGGGGCTCTCCTACGAGCAGTACTTC. It specifies CASSYEGLSYEQYF.

V is TRBV18 and J is TRBJ1-6; 9 nucleotides align to TRBD1. Trimming removed 3 bases from V and 3 bases from J; junction bases left unmatched: 3. The CDR3 totals 16 residues. Per the germline V gene, CDR1 is KGHSH and CDR2 is LQKENI. This CDR3 reads CASSPSDRGYNSPLHF. DNA of the CDR3: TGTGCCAGCTCACCTTCGGACAGGGGCTATAATTCACCCCTCCACTTT.

This chain joins TRBV9 and TRBJ1-3; TRBD1 agrees at 9 bases. Germline lookup yields CDR1 SGDLS and CDR2 YYNGEE. The V and J ends lost 3 bases and 6 bases, in that order; junction bases with no gene match: 1. The CDR3 sequence is 13 residues long. CDR3 in DNA: TGTGCCAGCAGCGGGACAGGGGAAAACACCATATATTTT. It yields the protein CASSGTGENTIYF.

The sample holds a few counts of this clone. The V call is TRBV19, the J call TRBJ1-2, with 7 bases matching TRBD1. Trimming cost V 7 bases and J 3 bases; bases outside gene matches: 8. This CDR3 is built from 14 residues. Per the germline V gene, CDR1 is LNHDA and CDR2 is SQIVND (reference sequence). The CDR3 loop reads CASKREGADYGYTF. The CDR3 coding sequence is TGTGCCAGTAAAAGGGAGGGGGCGGACTATGGCTACACCTTC.

This clone was seen a handful of times. The chain carries TRBV2 and TRBJ1-1; a weak D match, TRBD1 (5 bases). V lost 8 bases and J 10 bases, leaving 23 bases between the germline ends. From germline, CDR1 is SNHLY and CDR2 FYNNEI. The CDR3 totals 14 residues. CDR3 sequence (DNA): TGTGCCAGCGAGGCACCCTTAGCGGGGGTACTAGCTTTCTTT. Translated: CASEAPLAGVLAFF.

This chain uses TRBV7-8 with TRBJ1-6; TRBD1 might be the D (6 bases). V lost 1 base and J 9 bases, leaving 13 bases between the germline ends. Germline CDR1 and CDR2: SGHVS and FQNEAQ. The CDR3 has 15 amino acids. Here the CDR3 reads CASSLGGQLISPLHF. The CDR3 DNA reads TGTGCCAGCAGCTTAGGGGGACAACTCATTTCACCCCTCCACTTT. The whole variable domain, remainder taken from reference TRBV7-8 and TRBJ1-6, is GAGVSQSPRYKVAKRGQDVALRCDPISGHVSLFWYQQALGQGPEFLTYFQNEAQLDKSGLPSDRFFAERPEGSVSTLKIQRTQQEDSAVYLCASSLGGQLISPLHFGNGTRLTVT.

This clone was observed a handful of times. J is TRBJ1-4 and V is TRBV4-1, with 8 nucleotides matching TRBD1. Germline CDR1 MGHRA, CDR2 YSYEKL. Trimming at V came to 4 bases and at J to 7 bases, leaving 8 bases not matched to a gene. This CDR3 comprises 15 residues. As DNA, the CDR3 is TGCGCCAGCAGCCTCTCAGGGGGCTCGGGTGAAAAACTGTTTTTT. Protein: CASSLSGGSGEKLFF.

The chain links TRBV7-3 to TRBJ2-2; D not certain. The CDR3 has 13 residues. V shed 5 bases and J shed 7 bases, with 11 bases lying between them. The germline V gene encodes CDR1 SGHTA and CDR2 FQGTGA. In DNA form, the CDR3 reads TGTGCCAGCAGCCCAAGCTCTAGCGGGGAGCTGTTTTTT. Translating it yields CASSPSSSGELFF. Using reference TRBV7-3 and TRBJ2-2 for the parts outside the CDR3, the full variable domain is GAGVSQTPSNKVTEKGKYVELRCDPISGHTALYWYRQSLGQGPEFLIYFQGTGAADDSGLPNDRFFAVRPEGSVSTLKIQRTERGDSAVYLCASSPSSSGELFFGEGSRLTVL.

A single count supports this clone. The chain employs TRBV15 and TRBJ1-2; possibly TRBD1 for D (6 bases). This CDR3 region has 15 residues. Germline V gene sequence: CDR1 LNHNV, CDR2 YYDKDF (reference sequence). Deletions cut 3 bases from V and 4 bases from J, with 15 bases between. The CDR3 region has the DNA TGTGCCACCAGCAGTACACAGGGTATGGGCTATGGCTACACCTTC. This encodes CATSSTQGMGYGYTF.

This clone appeared once. CDR3 sequence: CAISEFGRGGTAEQFF. CDR3 in DNA: TGTGCCATCAGTGAGTTCGGGCGGGGGGGTACCGCTGAGCAGTTCTTC. The rearrangement links TRBV10-3 to TRBJ2-1; 9 bases align to TRBD2. Losses at the gene ends were 1 base for V and 9 bases for J; bases not matched to a gene: 10. Germline V gives CDR1 ENHRY, CDR2 SYGVKD. The CDR3 runs 16 residues.